This TCR beta chain is from a study of CD8 T cells in ankylosing spondylitis. The study, taken as a whole, reports: It appeared that ankylosing spondylitis blood was characterized by a TCR beta motif of several highly homologous variants.

In TCRdb, the 5' RACE reads were re-called with MiXCR into one record per CDR3 protein. Here the sample spans hundreds of thousands of distinct CDR3 sequences, around 20% being singletons. Turning to this clonotype: What it binds is unknown.

The CDR3 is 20 residues long. J was trimmed by 2 bases and V by 5 bases; bases with no gene match: 20. Germline lookup yields CDR1 DFQATT and CDR2 SNEGSKA (reference sequence). Sample: blood, either unsorted or a sorted T cell fraction (not recorded which). The TCR was taken from a male donor with ankylosing spondylitis. The chain combines TRBV20-1 with TRBJ2-3, with 12 bases fitting TRBD2. CDR3 sequence: CSAYQGLAGTMTSLTDTQYF. The CDR3, as DNA: TGCAGTGCTTACCAAGGACTAGCGGGGACCATGACCTCACTCACAGATACGCAGTATTTT.